Sequencing of this T cell receptor (beta chain) was carried out in a study of cytomegalovirus exposure and HLA in healthy donors. The CDR3 is 16 amino acids. The germline V and J ends were trimmed by 1 base and 0 bases, with 12 bases remaining between them. CDR1 and CDR2 from the germline V gene are SGHRS and YFSETQ. Both 60 Vbeta primers and 13 Jbeta primers went into the PCR. Produced via immunoSEQ multiplex PCR; TCRdb's table is partial and in-frame only. This sample's table has around 60,000 clones. The chain joins TRBV5-1 to TRBJ2-3, with D hard to call. This sequence originates from a man aged 25-45 years in good health and CMV-seropositive. The sample comprised PBMCs. CDR3 nucleotide sequence: TGCGCCAGCAGCTTGTGGCCCTCACCTAGCACAGATACGCAGTATTTT. Its translation: CASSLWPSPSTDTQYF.